These 30 T cell receptor beta chains originate from one sample sequenced in a study of T-cell memory formation after mild COVID-19. TCRdb redid the calling of the 5' RACE reads with MiXCR, one entry per CDR3 protein. Altogether around 410,000 distinct CDR3 sequences are present, 20% to 25% being singletons, with the ten largest covering over 10%. Sequencing input: PBMCs or a T cell subset sorted from them (not recorded which). The receptors were gathered from an adult woman who had mild COVID-19 (a few samples of this study predate the infection). Cell type and time point are not known.

V usage is TRBV12-3 or TRBV12-4 and J usage is TRBJ2-3, with TRBD2 matching over 10 bases. The V gene end was trimmed by 3 bases and the J gene end by 7 bases; junction bases not matched to a gene: 7. The CDR3 sequence is 15 residues long. The CDR3 protein is CASSFASGSANTQYF. For the CDR3, the DNA is TGTGCCAGCAGTTTCGCTAGCGGGAGTGCAAATACGCAGTATTTT.

This clonotype was found a few times. The genes are TRBV2 and TRBJ1-1; D unclear. V gave up 3 bases and J gave up 1 base, with 9 bases separating them. Germline-derived CDR1 and CDR2 are SNHLY and FYNNEI. The length of the CDR3 is 14 residues. CDR3 nucleotides: TGTGCCAGCAGTGATGCTCTTAAGAACACTGAAGCTTTCTTT. Translating gives CASSDALKNTEAFF.

The chain is built from TRBV20-1 and TRBJ2-5; D gene unclear. The CDR3 is made up of 12 amino acids. Trimming took 6 bases from V and 0 from J, leaving 8 bases between them. The germline V gene encodes CDR1 DFQATT and CDR2 SNEGSKA (reference sequence). Written as DNA, the CDR3 is TGCAGTGCCACCCGGGACCAAGAGACCCAGTACTTC. Residues: CSATRDQETQYF.

This clonotype has just a few counts. The chain's CDR3 is CASSPPLGEQYF. CDR3 in DNA: TGTGCCAGCAGTCCCCCCCTGGGCGAGCAGTACTTC. The genes are TRBV27 and TRBJ2-7; D is unclear. From germline, CDR1 is MNHEY and CDR2 SMNVEV (reference sequence). V lost 5 bases and J 6 bases, leaving 11 bases between the germline ends. The CDR3 runs 12 residues.

This rearrangement joins TRBV14 to TRBJ2-3; D is perhaps TRBD1 (5 bases). CDR1 and CDR2 (germline): SGHDN, FVKESK. This CDR3 is built from 12 residues. The V end lost 4 bases, the J end lost 5 bases, and 7 bases lay between the germline ends. CDR3 sequence reads: CASSLDRDTQYF. Here the CDR3 DNA reads TGTGCCAGCAGCCTCGACAGAGATACGCAGTATTTT.

CDR3 sequence reads: CSARGAGGVNEQFF. CDR3 coding DNA: TGCAGTGCTAGAGGGGCGGGAGGGGTAAATGAGCAGTTCTTC. This chain connects TRBV20-1 to TRBJ2-1; 9 bases are shared with TRBD2. Germline lookup yields CDR1 DFQATT and CDR2 SNEGSKA (reference sequence). V trimming: 1 base; J trimming: 7 bases; junction bases outside the gene matches: 5. The CDR3 is 14 amino acids.

The chain joins TRBV7-2 to TRBJ1-1; perhaps TRBD1 as D (6 bases). V was trimmed by 7 bases and J by 1 base, leaving 19 bases between them. CDR1 and CDR2 (germline): SGHTA, FQGNSA. The CDR3 has 16 amino acids. In DNA form, the CDR3 reads TGTGCCAGCATCAGTGACAGGATTATATGGAACACTGAAGCTTTCTTT. Translating gives CASISDRIIWNTEAFF.

In nucleotides, the CDR3 is TGTGCCAGCAGCCCCAGTGGAGCTTGGCGGGGGGGCACAGATACGCAGTATTTT. It specifies CASSPSGAWRGGTDTQYF. The chain employs TRBV11-2 and TRBJ2-3; 8 bases agree with TRBD2. V was pared by 5 bases and J by 1 base, with 14 bases of the junction left unmatched. The CDR3 consists of 18 residues. Per germline, CDR1 SGHAT and CDR2 FQNNGV.

The chain combines TRBV3-1 with TRBJ2-1; the match to TRBD2 covers 11 bases. Germline V gene lookup returns CDR1 LGHDT and CDR2 YNNKEL (reference sequence). J was trimmed by 2 bases and V by 4 bases; bases with no gene match: 10. The CDR3 length is 18 residues. DNA of the CDR3: TGTGCCAGCAGCCCTCAGACTAGCGGGATCCCACCCTACAATGAGCAGTTCTTC. This codes for CASSPQTSGIPPYNEQFF.

The CDR3 loop reads CASSYHSGRWALEAFF. CDR3 sequence (DNA): TGTGCCAGCAGTTACCACTCGGGACGCTGGGCTCTTGAAGCTTTCTTT. The chain combines TRBV6-5 with TRBJ1-1; the D gene is possibly TRBD1 (5 bases). Germline CDR1 MNHEY, CDR2 SVGAGI. The CDR3 covers 16 residues. V lost 2 bases and J lost 7, with 20 bases in between.

The chain uses TRBV4-1 and TRBJ1-6; unclear D gene. CDR1 is MGHRA and CDR2 is YSYEKL in the germline V gene. This CDR3 has 12 amino acids. Between the trimmed V and J ends, which lost 3 bases and 7 bases, there was a span of 4 bases. The CDR3 region is CASSHRNSPLHF. The CDR3, as DNA: TGCGCCAGCAGCCACAGGAATTCACCCCTCCACTTT.

This clonotype showed up just a few times. This sequence joins TRBV4-2 and TRBJ2-1, with TRBD2 matching 10 bases. CDR1 and CDR2 from the germline V gene are LGHNA and YNFKEQ. CDR3 length: 16 residues. Unmatched junction bases numbered 6, after V lost 0 bases and J lost 7 bases. In nucleotides, the CDR3 is TGTGCCAGCAGCCAAGACCAGCGGGGGGGCCGGAATGAGCAGTTCTTC. It specifies CASSQDQRGGRNEQFF.

This clonotype was seen many times. This sequence joins TRBV11-2 and TRBJ1-1; D not resolved. From germline, CDR1 is SGHAT and CDR2 FQNNGV. The CDR3 totals 13 residues. The V gene lost 8 bases and the J gene lost 3 bases, with 13 bases spanning the gap. The CDR3, as DNA: TGTGCCAGCGCCCCCGGGAGTCACACTGAAGCTTTCTTT. Translated, it gives CASAPGSHTEAFF.

In its sample, this clonotype was seen a few times. The rearrangement uses TRBV6-1 and TRBJ2-1; D may correspond to TRBD1 or TRBD2 (5 bases each). Trimming shortened V by 10 bases and J by 1 base, and 14 bases separated the two germline ends. The CDR3 consists of 14 residues. CDR1 is MNHNS, CDR2 SASEGT, per germline. CDR3 DNA sequence: TGTGCCACCCCCAGGGCGGGTTCCTACAATGAGCAGTTCTTC. This gives the protein CATPRAGSYNEQFF.

This clonotype was observed a handful of times. The chain carries TRBV3-1 and TRBJ2-7, with 11 bases fitting TRBD2. V was clipped by 3 bases and J by 3 bases; unmatched bases: 4. The CDR3 runs to 15 residues. Germline CDR1 LGHDT, CDR2 YNNKEL (reference sequence). The CDR3 region is CASSQGTSGFYEQYF. In DNA, the CDR3 is TGTGCCAGCAGCCAGGGGACTAGCGGTTTCTACGAGCAGTACTTC.

This clonotype was detected many times. The V gene is TRBV6-5, the J gene TRBJ2-7, with D hard to call. Germline V gives CDR1 MNHEY, CDR2 SVGAGI. V shed 0 bases and J shed 3 bases, with 9 bases lying between them. The CDR3 consists of 14 residues. The CDR3 sequence: CASSYSPTNYEQYF. CDR3 nucleotide sequence: TGTGCCAGCAGTTACTCCCCTACCAACTACGAGCAGTACTTC.

This clonotype showed up just a few times. The V call is TRBV7-9, the J call TRBJ2-5; 10 positions match TRBD2. With 3 bases clipped from V and 2 bases from J, the junction kept 15 bases outside the gene matches. The CDR3 is 19 amino acids. Germline V gene sequence: CDR1 SEHNR, CDR2 FQNEAQ (reference sequence). CDR3 amino acids: CASSFIEASGGAGQETQYF. Here the CDR3 DNA reads TGTGCCAGCAGCTTTATCGAGGCTAGCGGGGGCGCCGGTCAAGAGACCCAGTACTTC.

In this sample, this clonotype turned up once. The chain employs TRBV2 and TRBJ2-3; the match to TRBD1 covers 7 bases. V gave up 9 bases and J gave up 2 bases; unmatched junction bases: 14. The CDR3 is 16 residues long. Germline V CDR1 and CDR2: SNHLY, FYNNEI. The CDR3 loop reads CARQGPVLFNTDTQYF. The CDR3 DNA reads as TGTGCCAGACAGGGGCCCGTACTCTTTAACACAGATACGCAGTATTTT. Using reference TRBV2 and TRBJ2-3 for the parts outside the CDR3, the full variable domain is EPEVTQTPSHQVTQMGQEVILRCVPISNHLYFYWYRQILGQKVEFLVSFYNNEISEKSEIFDDQFSVERPDGSNFTLKIRSTKLEDSAMYFCARQGPVLFNTDTQYFGPGTRLTVL.

V gene TRBV7-3 combines with J gene TRBJ2-3, with 8 positions matching TRBD2. The germline CDR1 and CDR2 sequences are SGHTA and FQGTGA. The length of the CDR3 is 20 residues. The V gene end was trimmed by 1 base and the J gene end by 0 bases; junction bases not matched to a gene: 15. CDR3 protein: CASSLRLIEGLEFSTDTQYF. The CDR3 DNA reads as TGTGCCAGCAGCTTAAGATTAATAGAGGGACTAGAGTTTAGCACAGATACGCAGTATTTT.

This clonotype turned up a few times. The rearrangement uses TRBV4-1 and TRBJ2-2; D gene uncertain. The germline V and J ends were trimmed by 0 bases and 6 bases, with 11 bases remaining between them. This CDR3 spans 15 amino acids. Germline values: CDR1 MGHRA, CDR2 YSYEKL. The chain's CDR3 is CASSQDSSVAGELFF. The CDR3 nucleotides read TGCGCCAGCAGCCAAGATTCTAGTGTAGCCGGGGAGCTGTTTTTT.

The J gene is TRBJ2-4, the V gene TRBV7-8, with D perhaps matching TRBD1 (6 bases). The CDR3 is 16 residues long. V was pared by 4 bases and J by 3 bases, with 16 bases between. CDR1 is SGHVS and CDR2 is FQNEAQ in the germline V gene. CDR3 DNA sequence: TGTGCCAGCAGCTATGCACAGGGTCGAGACAAAAACATTCAGTACTTC. Translating gives CASSYAQGRDKNIQYF.

V is TRBV29-1 and J is TRBJ1-2; D remains unclear. The CDR3 length is 13 residues. Looked up from germline, CDR1 is SQVTM and CDR2 is ANQGSEA. Trimming took 4 bases from V and 5 from J, leaving 14 bases between them. CDR3 amino acids: CSVVFSSEYGYTF. The CDR3 coding sequence is TGCAGCGTTGTATTCTCGAGCGAATATGGCTACACCTTC.

This clonotype was found many times. CDR3 in DNA: TGTGCCAGCAGCCTACTAGCGGGAGAAGAGACCCAGTACTTC. Translating it yields CASSLLAGEETQYF. The J gene is TRBJ2-5, the V gene TRBV3-1, with TRBD2 identical over 11 bases. Germline V gene lookup returns CDR1 LGHDT and CDR2 YNNKEL (reference sequence). Germline trimming cut 4 bases from V and 3 bases from J; bases unmatched to any gene: 1. CDR3 length: 14 residues.

This chain joins TRBV5-1 and TRBJ2-3, with D hard to call. CDR1 and CDR2 from the germline V gene are SGHRS and YFSETQ. The CDR3 has 14 residues. The ends were cut back, 1 base at V and 3 bases at J, with 9 bases in the middle. This chain's CDR3 is CASSLRHRTDTQYF. CDR3 DNA: TGCGCCAGCAGCTTGAGGCATCGGACAGATACGCAGTATTTT.

This clonotype was counted a few times. The chain links TRBV11-2 to TRBJ2-1, with D possibly being TRBD1 or TRBD2 (5 bases each). Germline V gene lookup returns CDR1 SGHAT and CDR2 FQNNGV. This CDR3 has 16 residues. Trimming left V 3 bases short and J 0 bases short, with 12 bases between. The CDR3 here is CASSFRKGSSYNEQFF. The CDR3 region has the DNA TGTGCCAGCAGCTTCCGAAAGGGGAGCTCCTACAATGAGCAGTTCTTC.

The gene calls are TRBV7-2 and TRBJ2-5, with D perhaps given as TRBD1 or TRBD2 (5 bases each). V was trimmed by 1 base and J by 5 bases, leaving 17 bases between them. The CDR3 sequence is 16 residues long. CDR1 and CDR2 from the germline V gene are SGHTA and FQGNSA. The CDR3: CASSLGGGGVGETQYF. CDR3 in DNA: TGTGCCAGCAGCTTAGGAGGTGGGGGAGTTGGTGAGACCCAGTACTTC. Supplemented by reference TRBV7-2 and TRBJ2-5, the full variable domain reads GAGVSQSPSNKVTEKGKDVELRCDPISGHTALYWYRQSLGQGLEFLIYFQGNSAPDKSGLPSDRFSAERTGGSVSTLTIQRTQQEDSAVYLCASSLGGGGVGETQYFGPGTRLLVL.

This clonotype has only a few counts. This chain uses TRBV5-6 with TRBJ1-1; tentatively, D is TRBD1 (5 bases). Trimming stripped 0 bases from V and 4 bases from J, with 10 bases between. The CDR3 is 14 residues long. Germline values: CDR1 SGHDT, CDR2 YYEEEE. The DNA for the CDR3 is TGTGCCAGCAGCTTGGAGCGGGGGGGCACTGAAGCTTTCTTT. This gives the protein CASSLERGGTEAFF.

V usage is TRBV7-9 and J usage is TRBJ2-4; unclear D gene. V gave up 5 bases and J gave up 1 base, with 12 bases separating them. Germline V gene lookup returns CDR1 SEHNR and CDR2 FQNEAQ (reference sequence). This CDR3 has 15 residues. Here the CDR3 DNA reads TGTGCCAGCAGCCAAGCAGGCGCGGCCAAAAACATTCAGTACTTC. Encoded protein: CASSQAGAAKNIQYF.

V gene TRBV6-6 combines with J gene TRBJ1-3; TRBD1 agrees at 9 bases. The CDR3 is 15 residues long. J gave up 2 bases and V 7 bases, and 6 bases lay outside the gene matches. Germline V gene data show CDR1 as MNHNY and CDR2 as SVGAGI (reference sequence). Written as DNA, the CDR3 is TGTGCCAGCACCGTAACAGGGGGCACTGGAAACACCATATATTTT. This translates into CASTVTGGTGNTIYF.

The gene calls are TRBV7-8 and TRBJ2-3; 7 nucleotides align to TRBD2. V gave up 5 bases and J gave up 0 bases; unmatched junction bases: 14. Germline lookup yields CDR1 SGHVS and CDR2 FQNEAQ. The CDR3 length is 18 residues. The CDR3 DNA is TGTGCCAGCAGCCCTCGGGACTACAGTCCTGTTAGCACAGATACGCAGTATTTT. It specifies CASSPRDYSPVSTDTQYF.